The 14 T cell receptor beta chains in this list originate from one sample, sequenced in a study of human T cells and chemical hapten exposure. Indicated time point: patch test 1, 2 weeks after DPC sensitization. Treatment specified: therapeutic diphenylcyclopropenone sensitization with weekly scalp DPC. TCRdb used MiXCR to reprocess the RACE reads, holding one entry per CDR3 protein. The repertoire holds approximately 340,000 distinct CDR3 sequences, with under 9% as singletons. Sample: whole blood, taken in connection with sensitization to the hapten diphenylcyclopropenone (DPC). Receptor source: a woman aged 18-29 years with alopecia areata. Some clones in this sample may be carry-over from other donors' samples.

V gene TRBV6-1 combines with J gene TRBJ2-5, with 12 bases lining up with TRBD2. The germline CDR1 and CDR2 sequences are MNHNS and SASEGT. This CDR3 has 15 amino acids. With 5 bases clipped from V and 5 bases from J, the junction kept 6 bases outside the gene matches. The CDR3 is CASSRLAGEGETQYF. The CDR3 nucleotides read TGTGCCAGCAGTCGACTAGCGGGGGAGGGGGAGACCCAGTACTTC.

This clonotype was seen ten or more times. The rearrangement uses TRBV5-1 and TRBJ2-5; D could derive from TRBD1 or TRBD2 (5 bases each). Germline V CDR1 and CDR2: SGHRS, YFSETQ. With 0 bases removed from V and 3 bases from J, the gap between germline ends came to 9 bases. The CDR3 loop spans 14 amino acids. The CDR3: CASSLAGTEETQYF. The DNA of the CDR3 is TGCGCCAGCAGCTTGGCAGGGACGGAAGAGACCCAGTACTTC. The variable domain in full, with the rest retrieved from reference TRBV5-1 and TRBJ2-5, is KAGVTQTPRYLIKTRGQQVTLSCSPISGHRSVSWYQQTPGQGLQFLFEYFSETQRNKGNFPGRFSGRQFSNSRSEMNVSTLELGDSALYLCASSLAGTEETQYFGPGTRLLVL.

The gene calls are TRBV4-2 and TRBJ2-3; no clear D gene. Germline assignment: CDR1 LGHNA and CDR2 YNFKEQ. This CDR3 has 17 amino acids. The ends were cut back, 0 bases at V and 2 bases at J, with 15 bases in the middle. The CDR3 bases are TGTGCCAGCAGCCAAGATCAAGTTCTCTACGCCACAGATACGCAGTATTTT. It codes for CASSQDQVLYATDTQYF.

This chain links TRBV18 with TRBJ1-1; 7 bases fit TRBD1. The CDR3 totals 14 residues. V lost 2 bases to trimming and J lost 6 bases; unmatched junction nucleotides: 6. The germline gives CDR1 KGHSH, CDR2 LQKENI. CDR3 loop: CASSPTTGKSEAFF. CDR3 coding DNA: TGTGCCAGCTCACCAACGACAGGGAAATCTGAAGCTTTCTTT.

This sequence joins TRBV6-6 and TRBJ2-2; 9 bases are shared with TRBD1. The junction had 12 bases not matched to a gene; V was cut back by 7 bases and J by 9 bases. Germline CDR1 reads MNHNY; CDR2 reads SVGAGI (reference sequence). This CDR3 comprises 15 residues. The CDR3 nucleotides are TGTGCCAGCAAGTACCCGGGACAGGGATCAAGGGAGCTGTTTTTT. This encodes CASKYPGQGSRELFF.

This clonotype was counted at least ten times. The V call is TRBV6-5, the J call TRBJ2-5; D is possibly TRBD1 or TRBD2 (6 bases each). The germline V gene encodes CDR1 MNHEY and CDR2 SVGAGI. This CDR3 has 16 residues. Trimming cost V 5 bases and J 5 bases, with 21 bases left between them. Here the CDR3 DNA reads TGTGCCAGCAGTAGGGCTGGGACGGGGGCAGGCGAGACCCAGTACTTC. As protein: CASSRAGTGAGETQYF.

This clonotype came up a few times. This chain links TRBV6-2 or TRBV6-3 with TRBJ1-5; the D gene is possibly TRBD1 (5 bases). Germline loops: CDR1 MNHEY, CDR2 SVGEGT. V shed 2 bases and J shed 1 base, with 12 bases lying between them. CDR3 length: 16 residues. CDR3 in DNA: TGTGCCAGCAGTTACAATGCAGGGCTCAGCAATCAGCCCCAGCATTTT. Translating it yields CASSYNAGLSNQPQHF.

This clonotype was found a few times. The chain couples TRBV5-6 to TRBJ2-2; TRBD2 matches at 10 bases. In germline, CDR1 is SGHDT, CDR2 YYEEEE. The CDR3 is 16 amino acids. V was pared by 1 base and J by 4 bases, with 4 bases of the junction left unmatched. The CDR3: CASSLQRGGLTGELFF. The CDR3 coding sequence is TGTGCCAGCAGCTTGCAGCGGGGGGGCCTCACCGGGGAGCTGTTTTTT.

This clonotype was seen repeatedly, ten times or more. V and J are TRBV10-3 and TRBJ2-3; 9 nucleotides line up with TRBD1. Trimming removed 6 bases from V and 2 bases from J; junction bases left unmatched: 18. The CDR3 totals 19 residues. Germline V gene lookup returns CDR1 ENHRY and CDR2 SYGVKD. The CDR3 DNA reads as TGTGCCATCAGCGCGACCCAAGGACAGGGGTGGGGGCTCACAGATACGCAGTATTTT. This codes for CAISATQGQGWGLTDTQYF.

This clonotype was detected many times. The chain is built from TRBV3-1 and TRBJ1-1; D is undetermined. V lost 5 bases, J lost 1 base, and 8 bases lay in between. Germline CDR1 and CDR2: LGHDT and YNNKEL (reference sequence). The CDR3 length is 13 residues. CDR3 bases: TGTGCCAGCAGCGTAAACAGGAACACTGAAGCTTTCTTT. This codes for CASSVNRNTEAFF.

The chain employs TRBV6-5 and TRBJ2-5; 10 positions agree with TRBD2. The CDR3 runs 14 residues. The V and J ends lost 6 bases and 3 bases, in that order; junction bases with no gene match: 4. CDR1 and CDR2 (germline): MNHEY, SVGAGI. CDR3 region: CASRPSGGEETQYF. The CDR3, as DNA: TGTGCCAGCAGACCCAGCGGGGGGGAAGAGACCCAGTACTTC.

This clonotype has ten or more counts. The chain joins TRBV7-8 to TRBJ2-3; D remains ambiguous. Trimming pared 0 bases from V and 6 bases from J, leaving 10 bases between. Germline CDR1 reads SGHVS; CDR2 reads FQNEAQ. The CDR3 totals 14 residues. This chain's CDR3 is CASSLAPGSDTQYF. As DNA, the CDR3 is TGTGCCAGCAGCTTAGCTCCTGGTTCGGATACGCAGTATTTT. The whole variable domain, filled in from reference TRBV7-8 and TRBJ2-3, reads GAGVSQSPRYKVAKRGQDVALRCDPISGHVSLFWYQQALGQGPEFLTYFQNEAQLDKSGLPSDRFFAERPEGSVSTLKIQRTQQEDSAVYLCASSLAPGSDTQYFGPGTRLTVL.

The CDR3 coding sequence is TGTGCCAGCAGTCTACGACAGGGGGCCATGAACACTGAAGCTTTCTTT. This codes for CASSLRQGAMNTEAFF. This chain connects TRBV27 to TRBJ1-1; 10 positions agree with TRBD1. The CDR3 spans 16 residues. CDR1 and CDR2 from the germline V gene are MNHEY and SMNVEV (reference sequence). The V segment lost 5 bases and the J segment 0 bases; nucleotides outside the gene matches: 6.

V usage is TRBV4-1 and J usage is TRBJ1-4; 7 nucleotides match TRBD1. In germline, CDR1 is MGHRA, CDR2 YSYEKL. J lost 0 bases, V lost 4 bases, and 8 bases had no gene match. The CDR3 sequence is 17 residues long. The CDR3 loop reads CASSLTTGTATNEKLFF. Here the CDR3 DNA reads TGCGCCAGCAGCCTAACGACAGGGACTGCAACTAATGAAAAACTGTTTTTT.